The entry below describes one T cell receptor (beta chain). What it binds is not known. The sample originates from a study of T cells in Graves' hyperthyroidism and ophthalmopathy. Overall study results and limits: Researchers found most expanded thyroid clonotypes above 0.001 in blood as well. Progression to ophthalmopathy was predicted a median of approximately 6.4 months early.

V lost 7 bases and J lost 4, with 14 bases in between. CDR1 is MNHNS and CDR2 is SASEGT in the germline V gene. CDR3 length: 14 residues. TCR beta CDR3 regions were amplified from RNA. The TCR CDR3 first-round RT-PCR relied on the HTBI primer set. TCRdb processed the multiplex PCR reads anew with MiXCR; each CDR3 protein has one entry. This table holds approximately 690,000 distinct CDR3 sequences, less than 25% found once. The chain has TRBV6-1 and TRBJ1-3; TRBD1 is a possible D gene (6 bases). The sample comprised blood. The TCR sequence derives from a man younger than 45 with Graves' ophthalmopathy. CDR3 sequence reads: CASKKQGTGNTIYF. In DNA form, the CDR3 reads TGTGCCAGCAAAAAACAGGGAACGGGAAACACCATATATTTT.